A single sample is the source of the 18 T cell receptor beta chains below, sequenced in a study of blood T cells in healthy people across ages. A sample-barcoded 5' primer and a J-beta primer mix were used in a second PCR of roughly 7 to 12 cycles. TCRdb redid the calling of the 5' RACE reads with MiXCR, one entry per CDR3 protein. The sample contains hundreds of thousands of distinct CDR3 sequences, 35% to 50% of which appear only once. Sequenced: blood. The source is a man at least 80 years old in good health.

This clonotype was counted between two and nine times. This sequence joins TRBV3-1 and TRBJ2-3; D possibly matches TRBD1 or TRBD2 (5 bases each). Germline V gene data show CDR1 as LGHDT and CDR2 as YNNKEL (reference sequence). The germline V and J ends were trimmed by 2 bases and 6 bases, with 15 bases remaining between them. This CDR3 has 15 residues. The CDR3 coding sequence is TGTGCCAGCAGCCAAAACGCCGGGGCTGGGGATACGCAGTATTTT. Its protein product is CASSQNAGAGDTQYF.

This clonotype was observed a handful of times. V is TRBV6-2 or TRBV6-3 and J is TRBJ2-7, with D tentatively TRBD1 (6 bases). Trimming removed 3 bases from V and 3 bases from J, with 15 bases in between. CDR3 size: 15 residues. Germline V gives CDR1 MNHEY, CDR2 SVGEGT. The CDR3 protein is CASSYSGVEDYEQYF. The CDR3 region has the DNA TGTGCCAGCAGTTATTCAGGGGTGGAGGACTACGAGCAGTACTTC.

The chain carries TRBV7-2 and TRBJ1-1, with D unresolved. Trimming pared 6 bases from V and 3 bases from J, leaving 23 bases between. This CDR3 is 17 amino acids long. Germline assignment: CDR1 SGHTA and CDR2 FQGNSA. The CDR3 protein is CASRKRAERGRDTEAFF. CDR3 DNA sequence: TGTGCCAGCAGAAAAAGGGCCGAGAGAGGGAGAGACACTGAAGCTTTCTTT.

The J gene is TRBJ2-1, the V gene TRBV5-1; D not certain. This CDR3 region has 11 residues. Germline CDR1 and CDR2: SGHRS and YFSETQ. V was cut by 3 bases and J by 7 bases, with 5 bases left in between. CDR3 region: CASSYVNEQFF. CDR3 DNA: TGCGCCAGCAGCTACGTAAATGAGCAGTTCTTC.

This clonotype was detected a few times. The chain uses TRBV5-1 and TRBJ2-3; possible D gene TRBD2, 7 bases. Germline CDR1 SGHRS, CDR2 YFSETQ. There are 16 residues in the CDR3. Trimming removed 6 bases from V and 4 bases from J, with 21 bases in between. The CDR3 DNA reads as TGCGCCAGCACCCCAGGGGCGGGAGTTATAGCAGATACGCAGTATTTT. Its translation: CASTPGAGVIADTQYF.

The chain recombines TRBV5-6 with TRBJ2-1, with D possibly TRBD1 on 6 matching bases. Deletions cut 1 base from V and 4 bases from J, with 12 bases between. The CDR3 runs 15 residues. Germline CDR1 reads SGHDT; CDR2 reads YYEEEE. The CDR3 spells CASSLQTGRYNEQFF. The CDR3 nucleotides are TGTGCCAGCAGCTTGCAGACAGGACGATACAATGAGCAGTTCTTC. Full variable domain (remainder filled in from reference TRBV5-6 and TRBJ2-1): DAGVTQSPTHLIKTRGQQVTLRCSPKSGHDTVSWYQQALGQGPQFIFQYYEEEERQRGNFPDRFSGHQFPNYSSELNVNALLLGDSALYLCASSLQTGRYNEQFFGPGTRLTVL.

The chain is built from TRBV20-1 and TRBJ2-1; the D is unclear. The V and J ends lost 7 bases and 5 bases respectively, with 18 bases between them. CDR3 length: 14 residues. Per the germline V gene, CDR1 is DFQATT and CDR2 is SNEGSKA (reference sequence). CDR3 amino acids: CSGPGGIYNNEQFF. The CDR3 coding sequence is TGCAGTGGGCCAGGTGGCATTTACAACAATGAGCAGTTCTTC.

In its sample, this clonotype was seen once. The rearrangement uses TRBV7-6 and TRBJ2-1; no reliable D call. This CDR3 spans 15 amino acids. CDR1 is SGHVS, CDR2 FNYEAQ, per germline. V lost 1 base and J 2 bases, leaving 9 bases between the germline ends. CDR3 DNA: TGTGCCAGCAGCTTAGTGAAGAATCCCTACAATGAGCAGTTCTTC. Translating it yields CASSLVKNPYNEQFF.

The genes are TRBV28 and TRBJ1-2; D perhaps matches TRBD1 (6 bases). Germline V gives CDR1 MDHEN, CDR2 SYDVKM. Deletions cut 6 bases from V and 8 bases from J, with 16 bases between. The CDR3 is 13 residues long. The CDR3 nucleotides are TGTGCCAGCAGATCTGGGGGGGCGGCGGGCTACACCTTC. It translates to CASRSGGAAGYTF.

This clonotype was found a few times. This rearrangement joins TRBV14 to TRBJ2-1; 9 bases are a match to TRBD2. With V trimmed by 0 bases and J by 9 bases, 12 bases remained unmatched. The length of the CDR3 is 17 residues. CDR1 SGHDN and CDR2 FVKESK come from the germline V gene. CDR3 sequence: CASSQESGVIAGVEQFF. The CDR3 DNA follows: TGTGCCAGCAGCCAAGAATCGGGGGTAATAGCGGGAGTTGAGCAGTTCTTC.

This clonotype was seen a handful of times. The rearrangement uses TRBV5-1 and TRBJ2-1; 7 bases map to TRBD2. Losses at the gene ends were 1 base for V and 8 bases for J; bases not matched to a gene: 12. Germline lookup yields CDR1 SGHRS and CDR2 YFSETQ. The CDR3 sequence is 16 residues long. The CDR3 DNA follows: TGCGCCAGCAGCTTGCTTGATAGGACTAGATATGATGAGCAGTTCTTC. Protein product: CASSLLDRTRYDEQFF.

V is TRBV4-1 and J is TRBJ1-1, with 8 bases matching TRBD1. J gave up 3 bases and V 3 bases, and 6 bases lay outside the gene matches. Germline V gene lookup returns CDR1 MGHRA and CDR2 YSYEKL. The CDR3 length is 15 residues. CDR3 loop: CASSHRQGADTEAFF. CDR3 coding DNA: TGCGCCAGCAGCCACAGGCAGGGGGCAGACACTGAAGCTTTCTTT.

This clonotype has more than one count but fewer than ten. The chain links TRBV4-3 to TRBJ1-1; D remains unclear. The V and J ends lost 4 bases and 4 bases respectively, with 10 bases between them. Germline CDR1 and CDR2: LGHNA and YSLEER. This CDR3 has 13 amino acids. The CDR3 loop is CASSRNRGTEAFF. CDR3 DNA sequence: TGCGCCAGCAGCCGGAACCGTGGCACTGAAGCTTTCTTT.

The table lists this clonotype with many counts. V usage is TRBV7-2 and J usage is TRBJ1-1, with a tentative D call TRBD1 (5 bases). V lost 1 base, J lost 7 bases, and 10 bases lay in between. Germline V gives CDR1 SGHTA, CDR2 FQGNSA. The length of the CDR3 is 13 residues. CDR3 bases: TGTGCCAGCAGCTTAGGGACAAGAAATGAAGCTTTCTTT. It is translated as CASSLGTRNEAFF.

Only a few counts were recorded for this clonotype. This chain joins TRBV29-1 and TRBJ2-1; D unresolved. With 6 bases removed from V and 1 base from J, the gap between germline ends came to 13 bases. This CDR3 is 14 amino acids long. In germline, CDR1 is SQVTM, CDR2 ANQGSEA. The DNA of the CDR3 is TGCAGCGTGATCGCTAGAGAGTCCTACAATGAGCAGTTCTTC. It translates to CSVIARESYNEQFF.

This clonotype was detected many times. The V and J genes are TRBV6-5 and TRBJ2-5; 8 nucleotides align to TRBD1. J gave up 3 bases and V 6 bases, and 3 bases lay outside the gene matches. Germline V gene sequence: CDR1 MNHEY, CDR2 SVGAGI. The CDR3 is 13 residues long. The CDR3 DNA is TGTGCCAGCAGCAGACAGGGGAAAGAGACCCAGTACTTC. Amino acids: CASSRQGKETQYF.

This clonotype was seen more than once but under ten times. The chain employs TRBV20-1 and TRBJ2-7; TRBD2 matches at 12 bases. The CDR3 sequence is 16 residues long. The V segment lost 3 bases and the J segment 6 bases; nucleotides outside the gene matches: 12. Germline V gene data show CDR1 as DFQATT and CDR2 as SNEGSKA (reference sequence). CDR3 DNA sequence: TGCAGTGCTAGTTCGCTAGCGGGGGGGCCTCTATTCGAGCAGTACTTC. This sequence encodes CSASSLAGGPLFEQYF.

This chain links TRBV4-3 with TRBJ2-3; 9 positions agree with TRBD2. Germline CDR1 LGHNA, CDR2 YSLEER. Trimming removed 1 base from V and 2 bases from J; junction bases left unmatched: 7. CDR3 size: 17 residues. The chain's CDR3 is CASSQGGAGGPTDTQYF. The DNA for the CDR3 is TGCGCCAGCAGCCAAGGGGGGGCGGGAGGGCCCACAGATACGCAGTATTTT.